These 20 T cell receptor beta chains were all obtained from the same sample, sequenced in a study of T cells in tuberculosis. The repertoire was sequenced with immunoSEQ multiplex PCR; TCRdb's copy has only in-frame clones and lacks some. The sample has 26,000 or so clones, about 90% seen once; the top ten hold roughly 6.1%. Material: PBMCs. These receptors all stem from a donor under 30 with latent tuberculosis or without tuberculosis infection.

V is TRBV12-5 and J is TRBJ2-3; 8 positions agree with TRBD1. The junction had 9 bases not matched to a gene; V was cut back by 0 bases and J by 4 bases. This CDR3 comprises 17 residues. Germline V CDR1 and CDR2: LGHNT, FRNRAP. Here the CDR3 reads CASGLVAGQGWADTQYF. For the CDR3, the DNA is TGTGCTAGTGGTTTGGTAGCAGGACAGGGCTGGGCAGATACGCAGTATTTT.

The chain links TRBV5-1 to TRBJ1-4; 8 bases fit TRBD1. From germline, CDR1 is SGHRS and CDR2 YFSETQ. CDR3 length equals 15 residues. After removal of 0 bases from V and 8 bases from J, the junction contained 6 bases not matched to a gene. CDR3 nucleotide sequence: TGCGCCAGCAGCTTGGGGGACAGGTTCCCCGAAAAACTGTTTTTT. It encodes CASSLGDRFPEKLFF.

The V call is TRBV28, the J call TRBJ1-2, with a weak D call TRBD1 (5 bases). V lost 6 bases to trimming and J lost 8 bases, with 16 bases between them. The CDR3 is 13 amino acids. Looked up from germline, CDR1 is MDHEN and CDR2 is SYDVKM. CDR3 nucleotides: TGTGCCAGCAGCCCTACAGGTTCAATCGGCTACACCTTC. This encodes CASSPTGSIGYTF.

The chain recombines TRBV7-8 with TRBJ1-5; 7 nucleotides align to TRBD1. V trimming: 4 bases; J trimming: 9 bases; junction bases outside the gene matches: 18. Germline loops: CDR1 SGHVS, CDR2 FQNEAQ. The CDR3 totals 17 residues. CDR3 sequence (DNA): TGTGCCAGCAGCTCCACTCCGAGGGCAGTTCCAGGGGGGCCCCAGCATTTT. It specifies CASSSTPRAVPGGPQHF.

The chain joins TRBV28 to TRBJ2-5; maybe TRBD2 (5 bases). The CDR3 extends over 15 amino acids. V dropped 6 bases and J dropped 5 bases, with 19 bases sitting between them. Germline V gene sequence: CDR1 MDHEN, CDR2 SYDVKM. The CDR3: CASSLQTGISETQYF. DNA for the CDR3: TGTGCCAGCAGCCTACAAACCGGGATATCGGAGACCCAGTACTTC.

V is TRBV6-5 and J is TRBJ2-5; 7 nucleotides match TRBD1. The CDR3 spans 14 residues. The junction had 8 bases not matched to a gene; V was cut back by 6 bases and J by 4 bases. CDR1 and CDR2 from the germline V gene are MNHEY and SVGAGI. CDR3 sequence reads: CASSIDRARETQYF. In nucleotides, the CDR3 is TGTGCCAGCAGCATCGACAGGGCCCGAGAGACCCAGTACTTC.

V gene TRBV15 combines with J gene TRBJ1-1; D is possibly TRBD1 (5 bases). Trimming took off 4 bases at V and 7 bases at J, with 16 bases between the two ends. The germline CDR1 and CDR2 sequences are LNHNV and YYDKDF (reference sequence). The CDR3 has 14 amino acids. The CDR3 DNA follows: TGTGCCACCAGCAACATTAACAGGAGGGGTGAAGCTTTCTTT. Its translation is CATSNINRRGEAFF.

The chain combines TRBV5-6 with TRBJ2-3; 8 bases map to TRBD1. The ends lost 4 bases at V and 5 bases at J; junction bases unmatched: 6. The CDR3 spans 14 residues. Germline V lookup: CDR1 SGHDT, CDR2 YYEEEE. Here the CDR3 DNA reads TGTGCCAGCAGCCCCGGGACAGGACAAGATACGCAGTATTTT. Translated: CASSPGTGQDTQYF.

The V gene is TRBV28, the J gene TRBJ2-7; 8 nucleotides agree with TRBD1. The length of the CDR3 is 14 residues. CDR1 and CDR2 (germline): MDHEN, SYDVKM. The V segment lost 6 bases and the J segment 2 bases; nucleotides outside the gene matches: 6. This CDR3 is CASRIRDRPYEQYF. The DNA for the CDR3 is TGTGCCAGCAGGATCCGGGACAGGCCCTACGAGCAGTACTTC.

The chain links TRBV27 to TRBJ2-7; TRBD2 matches 8 bases. The CDR3 covers 14 residues. CDR1 and CDR2 from the germline V gene are MNHEY and SMNVEV (reference sequence). Trimming took 6 bases from V and 3 from J; bases not matched to a gene: 7. CDR3 residues: CASSFGGADYEQYF. CDR3 nucleotides: TGTGCCAGCAGCTTCGGGGGGGCCGACTACGAGCAGTACTTC.

This clone appeared once. The CDR3 here is CASSAGLGGQETQYF. CDR3 DNA sequence: TGTGCCAGCAGCGCCGGCCTGGGGGGGCAAGAGACCCAGTACTTC. The chain is built from TRBV9 and TRBJ2-5; 7 bases match TRBD2. Germline V gene lookup returns CDR1 SGDLS and CDR2 YYNGEE. The CDR3 runs 15 residues. V was clipped by 3 bases and J by 2 bases; unmatched bases: 7.

The chain links TRBV28 to TRBJ1-6, with a weak D call TRBD1 (6 bases). CDR1 and CDR2 from the germline V gene are MDHEN and SYDVKM. Trimming removed 6 bases at V and 7 bases at J, with 16 bases between. The CDR3 is 15 residues long. The CDR3 nucleotides read TGTGCCAGCAGCGCAGCGGGGGCCGGGAATTCACCCCTCCACTTT. Its protein is CASSAAGAGNSPLHF. Looking up the rest from reference TRBV28 and TRBJ1-6 gives the full variable domain: DVKVTQSSRYLVKRTGEKVFLECVQDMDHENMFWYRQDPGLGLRLIYFSYDVKMKEKGDIPEGYSVSREKKERFSLILESASTNQTSMYLCASSAAGAGNSPLHFGNGTRLTVT.

The chain uses TRBV9 and TRBJ1-1; TRBD1 matches 7 bases. The ends lost 4 bases at V and 5 bases at J; junction bases unmatched: 8. There are 14 residues in the CDR3. Germline values: CDR1 SGDLS, CDR2 YYNGEE. CDR3 sequence reads: CASSPRPRGTEAFF. CDR3 DNA: TGTGCCAGCAGCCCCCGCCCCAGGGGGACTGAAGCTTTCTTT.

The chain couples TRBV9 to TRBJ1-3; 7 bases match TRBD1. This CDR3 is built from 15 residues. Trimming at V came to 3 bases and at J to 6 bases, leaving 9 bases not matched to a gene. The germline CDR1 and CDR2 sequences are SGDLS and YYNGEE. CDR3 nucleotides: TGTGCCAGCAGCGCAGGACCGGGACAGCAAAACACCATATATTTT. The encoded protein is CASSAGPGQQNTIYF.

The chain combines TRBV29-1 with TRBJ2-7; 10 bases are shared with TRBD1. V lost 7 bases to trimming and J lost 5 bases; unmatched junction nucleotides: 5. The length of the CDR3 is 12 residues. Germline V gene sequence: CDR1 SQVTM, CDR2 ANQGSEA. The DNA of the CDR3 is TGCAGCGCCTTGACAGGGGGCCACGAGCAGTACTTC. Its protein is CSALTGGHEQYF.

The chain is built from TRBV5-1 and TRBJ2-3, with 9 nucleotides matching TRBD2. The length of the CDR3 is 16 residues. CDR1 and CDR2 (germline): SGHRS, YFSETQ. V shed 3 bases, J shed 1 base, and the junction held 6 bases outside the gene matches. CDR3 sequence: CASSWAQRGGTDTQYF. The CDR3 DNA is TGCGCCAGCAGCTGGGCACAGCGGGGGGGCACAGATACGCAGTATTTT.

This clone was observed a single time. CDR3 nucleotides: TGTGCCAGCAGCAGTGAACAGGGCTCCTACGAGCAGTACTTC. Translation: CASSSEQGSYEQYF. This sequence joins TRBV25-1 and TRBJ2-7; tentative D call: TRBD1 (6 bases). The ends were cut back, 6 bases at V and 0 bases at J, with 12 bases in the middle. The CDR3 loop spans 14 amino acids. The germline CDR1 and CDR2 sequences are MGHDK and SYGVNS.

The chain links TRBV11-2 to TRBJ1-2, with D tentatively TRBD1 (5 bases). Germline values: CDR1 SGHAT, CDR2 FQNNGV. CDR3 length: 13 amino acids. The V and J ends lost 0 bases and 10 bases respectively, with 12 bases between them. CDR3 DNA sequence: TGTGCCAGCAGCTTAGATCAGGGTATAGCCTACACCTTC. It codes for CASSLDQGIAYTF. Drawing the rest from reference TRBV11-2 and TRBJ1-2, the complete variable domain is EAGVAQSPRYKIIEKRQSVAFWCNPISGHATLYWYQQILGQGPKLLIQFQNNGVVDDSQLPKDRFSAERLKGVDSTLKIQPAKLEDSAVYLCASSLDQGIAYTFGSGTRLTVV.

The rearrangement uses TRBV27 and TRBJ2-7, with D unresolved. Germline V CDR1 and CDR2: MNHEY, SMNVEV (reference sequence). Trimming cost V 11 bases and J 7 bases, with 12 bases left between them. This CDR3 contains 10 residues. CDR3 sequence (DNA): TGTGCCCCCACGCTATGGGAGCAGTACTTC. Protein: CAPTLWEQYF.

V is TRBV29-1 and J is TRBJ1-1, with D possibly TRBD1 on 5 matching bases. Germline V gene sequence: CDR1 SQVTM, CDR2 ANQGSEA. The CDR3 spans 12 residues. Trimming removed 3 bases from V and 3 bases from J, with 8 bases in between. The CDR3 loop reads CSVEGHHTEAFF. The CDR3 region has the DNA TGCAGCGTTGAGGGGCATCACACTGAAGCTTTCTTT.